Following are 15 T cell receptor beta chains from one sample sequenced in a study of CD8+ T cells in alopecia areata. This sample's treatment: oral pan-JAK inhibitor, 5-10 mg twice daily. It was cDNA, reverse transcribed from extracted RNA, that served as the sequencing template. The method was immunoSEQ multiplex PCR; TCRdb's version includes in-frame clones alone and lacks a portion of them. This table has 100,000 to 150,000 clones, 61% appearing once. The material sequenced was CD4+ T cells sorted from blood, taken at week 4, from a patient treated with tofacitinib. These receptors were collected from a human donor with alopecia areata.

This sequence joins TRBV27 and TRBJ2-7; the match to TRBD2 covers 7 bases. From germline, CDR1 is MNHEY and CDR2 SMNVEV (reference sequence). The CDR3 length is 15 residues. J lost 4 bases, V lost 3 bases, and 9 bases had no gene match. The CDR3 region has the DNA TGTGCCAGCAGTTTTGAGCCGGGAGGAATTTACGAGCAGTACTTC. Translation gives CASSFEPGGIYEQYF.

This clone appeared a few times. The chain uses TRBV14 and TRBJ2-5; D call uncertain. Per germline, CDR1 SGHDN and CDR2 FVKESK. The CDR3 is made up of 11 amino acids. The germline V and J ends were trimmed by 1 base and 11 bases, with 8 bases remaining between them. The CDR3 region is CASSQGVSQYF. In DNA form, the CDR3 reads TGTGCCAGCAGCCAAGGAGTATCACAGTACTTC.

The gene calls are TRBV18 and TRBJ2-1, with TRBD1 identical over 8 bases. Germline CDR1 and CDR2: KGHSH and LQKENI. This CDR3 comprises 15 residues. J was trimmed by 2 bases and V by 2 bases; bases with no gene match: 2. The CDR3 coding sequence is TGTGCCAGCTCACCAGGGACAGGACCCTACAATGAGCAGTTCTTC. It encodes CASSPGTGPYNEQFF.

The chain recombines TRBV19 with TRBJ1-2; 7 nucleotides line up with TRBD1. The J segment lost 4 bases and the V segment lost 4 bases, leaving 3 bases of the junction unmatched. Germline V gives CDR1 LNHDA, CDR2 SQIVND (reference sequence). The CDR3 runs to 13 residues. The CDR3 DNA follows: TGTGCCAGTAGTACGGGACAGTCCTATGGCTACACCTTC. Protein product: CASSTGQSYGYTF.

This clone came up a few times. This sequence joins TRBV5-1 and TRBJ2-7; maybe TRBD2 (6 bases). Germline loops: CDR1 SGHRS, CDR2 YFSETQ. Trimming removed 4 bases from V and 1 base from J, with 12 bases in between. This CDR3 region has 14 residues. In DNA, the CDR3 is TGCGCCAGCAGCCGGGACTCAGGATCCTACGAGCAGTACTTC. It yields the protein CASSRDSGSYEQYF.

The count of this clone is one. The chain links TRBV5-8 to TRBJ2-3, with unresolved D. The CDR3 totals 14 residues. The V gene's germline CDR1 is SGHTS and CDR2 YDEGEE. Trimming stripped 6 bases from V and 4 bases from J, with 15 bases between. The CDR3 coding sequence is TGTGCCAGCATTTTAGTTGCAACCCCAGATACGCAGTATTTT. It codes for CASILVATPDTQYF.

This clone was seen a handful of times. The CDR3 region has the DNA TGTGCCAGCAAGCTCTCGGAGCTGTTTTTT. The encoded protein is CASKLSELFF. The chain employs TRBV27 and TRBJ2-2, with D unclear. The CDR3 loop spans 10 amino acids. V lost 7 bases and J lost 10, with 7 bases in between. The germline V gene encodes CDR1 MNHEY and CDR2 SMNVEV (reference sequence).

The gene calls are TRBV7-8 and TRBJ2-1; D is unresolved. This CDR3 is built from 12 residues. The ends were cut back, 5 bases at V and 8 bases at J, with 10 bases in the middle. Germline assignment: CDR1 SGHVS and CDR2 FQNEAQ. CDR3 sequence: CASSRPSDEQFF. CDR3 bases: TGTGCCAGCAGCCGTCCCTCCGATGAGCAGTTCTTC.

The table lists this clone with a few counts. The chain recombines TRBV28 with TRBJ2-5, with TRBD2 identical over 9 bases. There are 15 residues in the CDR3. The germline V gene encodes CDR1 MDHEN and CDR2 SYDVKM. J was trimmed by 0 bases and V by 9 bases; bases with no gene match: 8. CDR3 sequence reads: CASATSGRYQETQYF. The CDR3 nucleotides read TGTGCCAGTGCGACTAGCGGACGGTACCAAGAGACCCAGTACTTC.

The V and J genes are TRBV15 and TRBJ1-5; no clear D gene. V lost 7 bases and J 2 bases, leaving 15 bases between the germline ends. The CDR3 has 15 amino acids. Germline V gene sequence: CDR1 LNHNV, CDR2 YYDKDF (reference sequence). CDR3 residues: CATTPDGKGNQPQHF. The CDR3 nucleotides read TGTGCCACCACCCCGGACGGGAAGGGCAATCAGCCCCAGCATTTT. Complete variable domain (other parts from reference TRBV15 and TRBJ1-5): DAMVIQNPRYQVTQFGKPVTLSCSQTLNHNVMYWYQQKSSQAPKLLFHYYDKDFNNEADTPDNFQSRRPNTSFCFLDIRSPGLGDTAMYLCATTPDGKGNQPQHFGDGTRLSIL.

This clone was seen at least ten times. The chain uses TRBV7-2 and TRBJ1-4; D unclear. CDR3 length equals 15 residues. CDR1 is SGHTA, CDR2 FQGNSA, per germline. The V and J ends lost 3 bases and 0 bases respectively, with 8 bases between them. The DNA of the CDR3 is TGTGCCAGCAGCTTGACCGCTGCAACTAATGAAAAACTGTTTTTT. It codes for CASSLTAATNEKLFF.

The chain recombines TRBV30 with TRBJ1-2; D is unresolved. Germline-derived CDR1 and CDR2 are GTSNPN and SVGIG (reference sequence). V was trimmed by 1 base and J by 5 bases, leaving 8 bases between them. This CDR3 is 12 amino acids long. The chain's CDR3 is CAWSAVGYGYTF. The CDR3 region has the DNA TGTGCCTGGAGTGCAGTTGGGTATGGCTACACCTTC.

The sample holds a few counts of this clone. The DNA of the CDR3 is TGCGCCAGCAGCAGTACTAGCGGGGGGAACACCGGGGAGCTGTTTTTT. Amino acids: CASSSTSGGNTGELFF. V is TRBV5-1 and J is TRBJ2-2; 11 bases agree with TRBD2. V was pared by 4 bases and J by 1 base, with 3 bases of the junction left unmatched. The CDR3 contains 16 residues. From germline, CDR1 is SGHRS and CDR2 YFSETQ.

V gene TRBV5-1 combines with J gene TRBJ2-1, with 7 bases fitting TRBD2. With 0 bases clipped from V and 7 bases from J, the junction kept 10 bases outside the gene matches. CDR1 and CDR2 from the germline V gene are SGHRS and YFSETQ. CDR3 length equals 16 residues. The CDR3 loop is CASSLGASGTVNEQFF. CDR3 DNA: TGCGCCAGCAGCTTGGGTGCCAGCGGGACGGTGAATGAGCAGTTCTTC.

Here the CDR3 reads CASSLRSGTPSEAFF. CDR3 DNA: TGTGCCAGTAGTTTGAGATCAGGGACCCCGTCTGAAGCTTTCTTT. This rearrangement joins TRBV19 to TRBJ1-1, with D perhaps matching TRBD1 (5 bases). CDR1 LNHDA and CDR2 SQIVND come from the germline V gene (reference sequence). The length of the CDR3 is 15 residues. Trimming took off 5 bases at V and 6 bases at J, with 19 bases between the two ends.